This T cell receptor (beta chain) appears in the sequencing data of a study of T cells in Graves' hyperthyroidism and ophthalmopathy. Germline lookup yields CDR1 DFQATT and CDR2 SNEGSKA (reference sequence). CDR3 length equals 16 residues. V was pared by 0 bases and J by 3 bases, with 10 bases of the junction left unmatched. Cells are PBMCs isolated from 10 ml of fresh blood. RNA transcripts provided the source from which TCR beta CDR3 regions were amplified. Using the HTBI primer set, a first-round RT-PCR was run on the TCR CDR3. MiXCR, applied by TCRdb to the multiplex PCR reads, yields one record per CDR3 protein. The sample has about 270,000 distinct CDR3 sequences, 22% seen once.

Sequences were obtained from blood. This TCR derives from a man aged 30 to 39 with Graves' ophthalmopathy. This chain joins TRBV20-1 and TRBJ2-5; TRBD2 aligns across 7 bases. CDR3 DNA: TGCAGTGCTAGAGAATACTTACTAGCGACCGAAGAGACCCAGTACTTC. This gives the protein CSAREYLLATEETQYF.